These 7 T cell receptor beta chains originate from one sample sequenced in a study of control samples from healthy donors and cancer patients. Method: immunoSEQ multiplex PCR; TCRdb's copy keeps in-frame clones and lacks some. In the table there are over 80,000 clones, 82% of which are singletons. The sequenced sample was blood. These receptors came from a man in his sixties in good health.

The chain uses TRBV5-1 and TRBJ2-1; 9 positions match TRBD1. CDR3 length equals 17 residues. CDR1 and CDR2 (germline): SGHRS, YFSETQ. The trim removed 4 bases at V and 4 bases at J, leaving 12 bases unmatched. CDR3 nucleotides: TGCGCCAGCAGCCCAGGATATGGGACAGGGTCGTACAATGAGCAGTTCTTC. Translation gives CASSPGYGTGSYNEQFF.

Only a few counts were recorded for this clone. This chain joins TRBV2 and TRBJ2-7; TRBD1 or TRBD2 may be the D gene (5 bases each). The CDR3 extends over 13 amino acids. Looked up from germline, CDR1 is SNHLY and CDR2 is FYNNEI. Trimming stripped 6 bases from V and 9 bases from J, with 18 bases between. The CDR3 is CASSAGTQKRQYF. The CDR3 DNA is TGTGCCAGCAGCGCCGGGACCCAGAAGCGGCAGTACTTC.

The chain joins TRBV6-5 to TRBJ2-3; D unclear. Germline V CDR1 and CDR2: MNHEY, SVGAGI. This CDR3 is built from 13 residues. V shed 6 bases and J shed 1 base, with 8 bases lying between them. The CDR3 reads CASRPPGTDTQYF. The CDR3 DNA reads as TGTGCCAGCAGGCCCCCTGGCACAGATACGCAGTATTTT.

The gene calls are TRBV4-1 and TRBJ2-2, with D possibly matching TRBD2 (6 bases). With 0 bases removed from V and 1 base from J, the gap between germline ends came to 12 bases. The CDR3 is 17 residues long. Germline CDR1 reads MGHRA; CDR2 reads YSYEKL. The CDR3 protein is CASSQDFRGWNTGELFF. The CDR3 coding sequence is TGCGCCAGCAGCCAAGATTTTCGGGGGTGGAACACCGGGGAGCTGTTTTTT.

The CDR3: CAWSPGTSDTEAFF. The CDR3 DNA sequence: TGTGCCTGGAGCCCCGGGACCTCCGACACTGAAGCTTTCTTT. V and J are TRBV30 and TRBJ1-1; a possible D gene is TRBD1 (5 bases). The CDR3 covers 14 residues. Germline CDR1 GTSNPN, CDR2 SVGIG (reference sequence). V was clipped by 3 bases and J by 3 bases, with 14 bases between them.

The gene calls are TRBV19 and TRBJ2-1; 9 bases agree with TRBD2. The CDR3 covers 15 residues. The V segment lost 6 bases and the J segment 5 bases; nucleotides outside the gene matches: 8. CDR1 is LNHDA and CDR2 is SQIVND in the germline V gene (reference sequence). The DNA of the CDR3 is TGTGCCAGTAGGACAGCGGGAGGTGTCCACAATGAGCAGTTCTTC. Protein product: CASRTAGGVHNEQFF.

The chain carries TRBV6-6 and TRBJ2-7; D unclear. V was trimmed by 4 bases and J by 2 bases, leaving 15 bases between them. The CDR3 covers 15 residues. Germline CDR1 MNHNY, CDR2 SVGAGI (reference sequence). The CDR3 is CASSSPAPGAYEQYF. DNA for the CDR3: TGTGCCAGCAGTTCCCCGGCCCCAGGAGCCTACGAGCAGTACTTC.